There are a few counts of the clone carrying this TCR beta chain. The sample is drawn from a study of T-cell reconstitution after alpha-beta-depleted transplantation in children. Preparation of the TCRbeta library used unique molecular identifiers. TCRdb fed the PCR reads into MiXCR, producing one record per CDR3 protein. The sample yields hundreds of thousands of distinct CDR3 sequences, roughly a tenth seen once. The CDR3 contains 16 residues. V trimming: 2 bases; J trimming: 4 bases; junction bases outside the gene matches: 6. CDR1 and CDR2 (germline): MNHEY, SVGAGI. The V gene is TRBV6-5, the J gene TRBJ2-2; 8 bases are shared with TRBD2. Specimen: PBMCs from the stem cell graft donor, collected from the stem cell graft. The sequence was collected from a human donor who donated a stem cell graft to a child with acute myeloid leukemia. The CDR3 coding sequence is TGTGCCAGCAGTTACAACATGGGACTAGGCACCGGGGAGCTGTTTTTT. Translation: CASSYNMGLGTGELFF.